The present entry profiles one T cell receptor (beta chain) with its context. The sample belongs to a study of a mutant IDH1 vaccine in newly diagnosed glioma. The CDR3 runs to 15 residues. Germline V gene data show CDR1 as MDHEN and CDR2 as SYDVKM. V lost 3 bases and J lost 2, with 13 bases in between. This table comes from immunoSEQ multiplex PCR, and its TCRdb copy is limited to in-frame clones, with some not included. The repertoire consists of about 98,000 clones, with 70% to 90% occurring once and the leading ten covering roughly 0.6%. The time point is: baseline, week 1 (first vaccination visit). Stated treatment: pre-vaccination baseline after standard-of-care therapy.

Sequencing used PBMCs, obtained from a glioma patient treated with radiotherapy, temozolomide or both. This chain uses TRBV28 with TRBJ1-2; D is uncertain. This clonotype was sampled from a woman aged 45-59 years with glioma. The CDR3 loop is CASSFGGNNNYGYTF. The CDR3, as DNA: TGTGCCAGCAGTTTCGGCGGGAACAACAACTATGGCTACACCTTC.